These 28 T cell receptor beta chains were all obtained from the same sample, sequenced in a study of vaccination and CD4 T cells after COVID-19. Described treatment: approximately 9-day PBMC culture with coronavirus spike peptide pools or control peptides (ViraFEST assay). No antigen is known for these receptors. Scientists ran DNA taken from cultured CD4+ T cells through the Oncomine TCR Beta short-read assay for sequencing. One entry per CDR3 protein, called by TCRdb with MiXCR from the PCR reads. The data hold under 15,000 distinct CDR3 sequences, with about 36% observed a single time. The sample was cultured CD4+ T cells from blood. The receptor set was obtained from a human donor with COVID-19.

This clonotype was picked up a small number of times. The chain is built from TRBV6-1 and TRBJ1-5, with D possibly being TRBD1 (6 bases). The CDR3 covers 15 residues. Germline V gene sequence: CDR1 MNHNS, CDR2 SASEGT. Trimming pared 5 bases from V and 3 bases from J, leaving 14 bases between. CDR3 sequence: CASSPDRGNNQPQHF. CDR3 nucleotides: TGTGCCAGCAGTCCGGACAGAGGTAACAATCAGCCCCAGCATTTT.

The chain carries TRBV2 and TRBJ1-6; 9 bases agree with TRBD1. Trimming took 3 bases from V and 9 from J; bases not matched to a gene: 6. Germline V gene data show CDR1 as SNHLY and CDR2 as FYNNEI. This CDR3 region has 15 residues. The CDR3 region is CASSEEGQGISPLHF. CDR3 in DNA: TGTGCCAGCAGTGAGGAGGGACAGGGTATTTCACCCCTCCACTTT.

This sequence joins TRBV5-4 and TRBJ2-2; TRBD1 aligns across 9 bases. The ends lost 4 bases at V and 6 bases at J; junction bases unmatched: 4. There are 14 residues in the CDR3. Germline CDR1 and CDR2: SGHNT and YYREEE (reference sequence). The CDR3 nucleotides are TGTGCCAGCAGCCAGGGACAGGGTGCCGGGGAGCTGTTTTTT. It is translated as CASSQGQGAGELFF.

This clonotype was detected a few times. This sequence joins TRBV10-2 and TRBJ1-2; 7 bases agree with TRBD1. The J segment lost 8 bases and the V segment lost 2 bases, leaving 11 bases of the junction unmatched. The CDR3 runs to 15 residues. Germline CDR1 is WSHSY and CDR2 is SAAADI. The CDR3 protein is CASSEMIGQAIGYTF. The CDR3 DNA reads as TGCGCCAGCAGTGAGATGATAGGACAGGCTATAGGCTACACCTTC.

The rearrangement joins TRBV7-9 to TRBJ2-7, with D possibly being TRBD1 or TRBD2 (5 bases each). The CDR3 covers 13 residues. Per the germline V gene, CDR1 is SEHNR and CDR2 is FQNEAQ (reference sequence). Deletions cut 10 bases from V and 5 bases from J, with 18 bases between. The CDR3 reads CATNRDAHHEQYF. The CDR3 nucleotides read TGTGCCACCAACCGGGACGCTCATCACGAGCAGTACTTC. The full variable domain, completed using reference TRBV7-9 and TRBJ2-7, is DTGVSQNPRHKITKRGQNVTFRCDPISEHNRLYWYRQTLGQGPEFLTYFQNEAQLEKSRLLSDRFSAERPKGSFSTLEIQRTEQGDSAMYLCATNRDAHHEQYFGPGTRLTVT.

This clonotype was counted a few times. The CDR3 is CSARVGSGSSYEQYF. Written as DNA, the CDR3 is TGCAGTGCTAGAGTGGGGAGCGGGAGCTCCTACGAGCAGTACTTC. This chain links TRBV20-1 with TRBJ2-7, with 8 nucleotides matching TRBD2. This CDR3 has 15 residues. Germline V gives CDR1 DFQATT, CDR2 SNEGSKA (reference sequence). V shed 1 base and J 0 bases; nucleotides not matched to a gene: 5.

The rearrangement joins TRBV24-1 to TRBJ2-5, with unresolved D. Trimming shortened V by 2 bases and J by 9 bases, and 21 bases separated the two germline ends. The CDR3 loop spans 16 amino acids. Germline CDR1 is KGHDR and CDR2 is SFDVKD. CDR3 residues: CATSDSDISRASAQYF. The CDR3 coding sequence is TGTGCCACCAGTGATTCCGACATAAGTCGTGCTTCGGCCCAGTACTTC.

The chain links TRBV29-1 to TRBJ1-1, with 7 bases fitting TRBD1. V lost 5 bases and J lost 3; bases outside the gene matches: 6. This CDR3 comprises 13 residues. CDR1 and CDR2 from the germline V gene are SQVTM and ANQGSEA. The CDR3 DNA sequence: TGCAGCGTTCCCTCGACAGGGTACACTGAAGCTTTCTTT. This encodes CSVPSTGYTEAFF.

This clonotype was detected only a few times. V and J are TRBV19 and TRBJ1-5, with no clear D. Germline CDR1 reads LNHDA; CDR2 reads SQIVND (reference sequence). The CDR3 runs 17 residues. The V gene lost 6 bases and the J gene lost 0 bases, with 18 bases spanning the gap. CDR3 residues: CASSNLSPVASNQPQHF. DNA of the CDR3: TGTGCCAGTAGCAATTTAAGCCCCGTCGCTAGCAATCAGCCCCAGCATTTT.

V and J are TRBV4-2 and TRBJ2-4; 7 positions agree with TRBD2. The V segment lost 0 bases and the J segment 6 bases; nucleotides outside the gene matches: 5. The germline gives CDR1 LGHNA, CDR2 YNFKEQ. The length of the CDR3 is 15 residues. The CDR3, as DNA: TGTGCCAGCAGCCAAGATTCGGCTAGCGGAAACATTCAGTACTTC. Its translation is CASSQDSASGNIQYF.

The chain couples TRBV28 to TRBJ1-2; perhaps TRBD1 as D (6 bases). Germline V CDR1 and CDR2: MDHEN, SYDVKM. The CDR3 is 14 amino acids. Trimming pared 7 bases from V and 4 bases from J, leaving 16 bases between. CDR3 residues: CASTLQGLAYGYTF. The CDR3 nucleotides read TGTGCCAGCACCCTACAGGGCCTAGCCTATGGCTACACCTTC.

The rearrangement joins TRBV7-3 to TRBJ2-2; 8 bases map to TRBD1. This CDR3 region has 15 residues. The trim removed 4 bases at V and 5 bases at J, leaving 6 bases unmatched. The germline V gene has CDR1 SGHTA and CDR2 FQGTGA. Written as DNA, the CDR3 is TGTGCCAGCAGCTCCGGACAGGGTTTAACCGGGGAGCTGTTTTTT. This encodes CASSSGQGLTGELFF.

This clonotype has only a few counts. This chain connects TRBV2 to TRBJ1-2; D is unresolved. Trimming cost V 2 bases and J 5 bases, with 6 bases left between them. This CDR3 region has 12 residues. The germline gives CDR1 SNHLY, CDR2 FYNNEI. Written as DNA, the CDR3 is TGTGCCAGCAGTGAACTTACGTATGGCTACACCTTC. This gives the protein CASSELTYGYTF.

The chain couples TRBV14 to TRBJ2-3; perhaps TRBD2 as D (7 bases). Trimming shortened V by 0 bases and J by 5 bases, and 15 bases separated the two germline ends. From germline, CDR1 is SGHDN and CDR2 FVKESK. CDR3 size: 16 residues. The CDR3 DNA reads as TGTGCCAGCAGCCAAGATTCTGCGGGGGCCAAAGATACGCAGTATTTT. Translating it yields CASSQDSAGAKDTQYF.

CDR3 residues: CASSLSEASSYEQYF. CDR3 nucleotide sequence: TGTGCCAGCAGTTTATCGGAGGCCAGCTCCTACGAGCAGTACTTC. This chain uses TRBV27 with TRBJ2-7; tentative D call: TRBD2 (5 bases). Germline V gene data show CDR1 as MNHEY and CDR2 as SMNVEV (reference sequence). The length of the CDR3 is 15 residues. Trimming left V 0 bases short and J 0 bases short, with 9 bases between.

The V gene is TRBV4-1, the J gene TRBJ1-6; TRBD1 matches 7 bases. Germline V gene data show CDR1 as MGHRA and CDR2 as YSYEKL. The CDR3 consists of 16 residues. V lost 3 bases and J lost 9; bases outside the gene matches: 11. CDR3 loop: CASSQSDRQGVSPLHF. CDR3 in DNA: TGCGCCAGCAGCCAGTCGGACCGACAGGGAGTTTCACCCCTCCACTTT.

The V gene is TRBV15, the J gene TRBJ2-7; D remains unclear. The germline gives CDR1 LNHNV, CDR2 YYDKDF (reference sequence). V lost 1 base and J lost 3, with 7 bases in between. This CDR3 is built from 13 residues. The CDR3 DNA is TGTGCCACCAGCAGAGGGAGCTTCTACGAGCAGTACTTC. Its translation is CATSRGSFYEQYF.

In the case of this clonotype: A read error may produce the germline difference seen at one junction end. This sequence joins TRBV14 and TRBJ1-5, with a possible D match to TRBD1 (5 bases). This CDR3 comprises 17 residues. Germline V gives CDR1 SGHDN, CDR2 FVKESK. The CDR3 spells CARSRGRLTHSNQSQHF. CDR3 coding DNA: TGTGCCCGCAGCCGGGGGAGGTTGACCCATAGCAATCAGTCCCAGCATTTT.

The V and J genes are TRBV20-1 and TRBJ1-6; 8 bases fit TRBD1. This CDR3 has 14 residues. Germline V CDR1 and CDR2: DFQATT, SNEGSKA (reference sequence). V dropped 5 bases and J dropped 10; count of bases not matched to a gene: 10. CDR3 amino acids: CSAPPARGQSPLHF. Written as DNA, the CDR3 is TGCAGTGCTCCCCCCGCCAGGGGGCAATCACCCCTCCACTTT.

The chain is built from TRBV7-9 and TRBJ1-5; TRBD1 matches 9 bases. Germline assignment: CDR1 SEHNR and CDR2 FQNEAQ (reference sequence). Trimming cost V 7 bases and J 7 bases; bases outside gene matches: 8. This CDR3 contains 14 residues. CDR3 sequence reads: CASNLGTGNQPQHF. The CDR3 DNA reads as TGTGCCAGCAACCTCGGGACAGGGAACCAGCCCCAGCATTTT.

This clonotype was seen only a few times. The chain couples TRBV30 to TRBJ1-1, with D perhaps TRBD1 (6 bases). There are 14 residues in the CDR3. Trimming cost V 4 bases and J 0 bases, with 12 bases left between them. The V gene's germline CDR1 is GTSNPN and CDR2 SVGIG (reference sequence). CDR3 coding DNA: TGTGCCTGGACCACGGGACATCTGAACACTGAAGCTTTCTTT. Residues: CAWTTGHLNTEAFF.

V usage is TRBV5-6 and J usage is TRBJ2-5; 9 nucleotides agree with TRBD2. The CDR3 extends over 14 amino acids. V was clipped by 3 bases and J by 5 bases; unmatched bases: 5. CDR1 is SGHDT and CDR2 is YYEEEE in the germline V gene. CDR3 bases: TGTGCCAGCAGCTCGGGACTAGCAGGCGAGACCCAGTACTTC. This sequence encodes CASSSGLAGETQYF.

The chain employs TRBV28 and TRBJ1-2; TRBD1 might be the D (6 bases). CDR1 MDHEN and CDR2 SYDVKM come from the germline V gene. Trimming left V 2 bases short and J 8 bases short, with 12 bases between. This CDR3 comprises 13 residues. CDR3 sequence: CASSLPRDIGYTF. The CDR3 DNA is TGTGCCAGCAGTTTACCTCGGGACATCGGCTACACCTTC.

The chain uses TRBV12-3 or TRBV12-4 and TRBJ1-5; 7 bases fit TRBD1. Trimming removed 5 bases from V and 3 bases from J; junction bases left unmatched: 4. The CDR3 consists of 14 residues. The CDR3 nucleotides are TGTGCCAGCAGTGAGACAGGGTCCAATCAGCCCCAGCATTTT. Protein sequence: CASSETGSNQPQHF.

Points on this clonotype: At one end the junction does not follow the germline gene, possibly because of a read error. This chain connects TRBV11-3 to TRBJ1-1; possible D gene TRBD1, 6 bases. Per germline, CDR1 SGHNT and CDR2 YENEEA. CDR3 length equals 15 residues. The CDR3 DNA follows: TGTGCCAGCAGCTTAGGAGGCAGGGGTAACACTGTAGCTTTCTTT. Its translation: CASSLGGRGNTVAFF.

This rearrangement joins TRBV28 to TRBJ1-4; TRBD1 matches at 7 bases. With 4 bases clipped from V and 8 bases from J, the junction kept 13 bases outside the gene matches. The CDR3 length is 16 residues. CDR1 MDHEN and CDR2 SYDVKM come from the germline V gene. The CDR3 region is CASSSRGTVLREKLFF. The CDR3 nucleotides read TGTGCCAGCAGTTCCAGGGGGACCGTACTTCGCGAAAAACTGTTTTTT.

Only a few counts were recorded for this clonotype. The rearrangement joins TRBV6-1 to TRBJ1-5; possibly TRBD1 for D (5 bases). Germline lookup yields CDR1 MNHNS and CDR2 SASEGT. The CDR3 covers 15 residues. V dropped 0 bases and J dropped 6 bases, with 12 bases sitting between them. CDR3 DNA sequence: TGTGCCAGCAGTGAAGCGAGTGGGACTCTTCAGCCCCAGCATTTT. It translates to CASSEASGTLQPQHF.

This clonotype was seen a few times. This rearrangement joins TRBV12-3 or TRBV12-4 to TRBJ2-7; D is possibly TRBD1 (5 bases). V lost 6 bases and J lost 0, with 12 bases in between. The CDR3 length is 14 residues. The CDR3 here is CASSQRGFSYEQYF. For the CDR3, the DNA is TGTGCCAGCAGCCAAAGGGGTTTCTCCTACGAGCAGTACTTC.